This T cell receptor (beta chain) was profiled in a study of blood T cell repertoires in COVID-19. Study context: Samples came from the United States, Italy and Spain, spanning acute and convalescent COVID-19. Nucleic acid was either cDNA or gDNA, and it came from T cells, B-cell-depleted T cells, or PBMCs.

Germline values: CDR1 GTSNPN, CDR2 SVGIG (reference sequence). The CDR3 has 15 residues. J was trimmed by 6 bases and V by 2 bases; bases with no gene match: 10. Per the study methods: Estimated nucleated cell counts came from reference gene primer amplification. Generated by immunoSEQ multiplex PCR, the TCRdb table keeps only in-frame clones and is missing some. D and trimming were read from the DNA, whereas the V and J calls and clone size are those reported in that table. The sample consists of 75,000 to 100,000 clones, roughly 84% of them appearing once. The TCR was taken from an elderly woman with acute or convalescent COVID-19. The chain has TRBV30 and TRBJ1-2; 9 bases map to TRBD1. Sequencing was performed on peripheral blood. The CDR3 is CAWSPHPRDRDGYTF. The CDR3 nucleotides read TGTGCCTGGAGTCCCCACCCCCGGGACAGGGATGGCTACACCTTC.